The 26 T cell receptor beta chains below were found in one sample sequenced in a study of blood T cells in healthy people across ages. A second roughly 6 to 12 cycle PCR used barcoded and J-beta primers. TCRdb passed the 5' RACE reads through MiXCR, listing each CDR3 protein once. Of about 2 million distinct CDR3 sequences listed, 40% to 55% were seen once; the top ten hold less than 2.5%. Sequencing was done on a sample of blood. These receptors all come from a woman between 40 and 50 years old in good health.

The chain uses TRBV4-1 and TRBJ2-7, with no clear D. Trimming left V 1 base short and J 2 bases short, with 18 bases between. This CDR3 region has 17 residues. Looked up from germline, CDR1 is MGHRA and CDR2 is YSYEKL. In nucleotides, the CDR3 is TGCGCCAGCAGCCAAGTGCCGAGAGCCTTTAACACCTACGAGCAGTACTTC. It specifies CASSQVPRAFNTYEQYF.

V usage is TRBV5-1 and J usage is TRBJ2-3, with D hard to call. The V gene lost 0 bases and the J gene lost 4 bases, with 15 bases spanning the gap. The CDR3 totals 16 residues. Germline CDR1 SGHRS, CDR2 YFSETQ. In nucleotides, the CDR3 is TGCGCCAGCAGCTTGGCCATGGGTAATGTTTCAGATACGCAGTATTTT. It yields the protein CASSLAMGNVSDTQYF.

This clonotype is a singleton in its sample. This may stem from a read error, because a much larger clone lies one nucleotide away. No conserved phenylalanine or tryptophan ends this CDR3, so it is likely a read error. CDR3 protein: CASSQGPLSYEQYS. As DNA, the CDR3 is TGCGCCAGCAGCCAGGGACCTCTCTCCTACGAGCAGTACTCC. V and J are TRBV4-1 and TRBJ2-7; D may be TRBD1 or TRBD2 (5 bases each). The CDR3 runs to 14 residues. CDR1 is MGHRA and CDR2 is YSYEKL in the germline V gene. Trimming pared 3 bases from V and 0 bases from J, leaving 9 bases between.

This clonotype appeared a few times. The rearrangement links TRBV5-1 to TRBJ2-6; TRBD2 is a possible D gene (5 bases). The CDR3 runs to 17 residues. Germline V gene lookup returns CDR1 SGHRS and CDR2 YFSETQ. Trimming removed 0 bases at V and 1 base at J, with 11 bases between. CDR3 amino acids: CASSLDHRGSGANVLTF. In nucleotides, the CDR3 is TGCGCCAGCAGCTTGGACCACAGAGGGTCTGGGGCCAACGTCCTGACTTTC.

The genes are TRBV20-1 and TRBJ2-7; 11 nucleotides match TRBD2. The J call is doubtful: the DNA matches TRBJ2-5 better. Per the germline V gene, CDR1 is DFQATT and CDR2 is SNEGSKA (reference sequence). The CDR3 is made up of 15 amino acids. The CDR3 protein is CSARLAGPLGETQYF. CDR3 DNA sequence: TGCAGTGCGCGACTAGCGGGGCCCCTCGGGGAGACCCAGTACTTC.

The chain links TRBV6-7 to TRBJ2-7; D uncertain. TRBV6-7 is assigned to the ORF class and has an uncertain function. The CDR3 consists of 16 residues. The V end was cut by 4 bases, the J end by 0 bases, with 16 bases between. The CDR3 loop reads CASSLGCPSGSYEQYF. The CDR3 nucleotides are TGTGCCAGCAGTTTGGGGTGCCCATCGGGCTCCTACGAGCAGTACTTC.

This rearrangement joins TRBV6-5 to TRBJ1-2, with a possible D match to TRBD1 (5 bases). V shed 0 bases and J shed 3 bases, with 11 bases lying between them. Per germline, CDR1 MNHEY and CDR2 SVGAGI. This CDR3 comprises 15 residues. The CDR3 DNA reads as TGTGCCAGCAGTTACTCGCTGGGGGGTGACTATGGCTACACCTTC. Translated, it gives CASSYSLGGDYGYTF.

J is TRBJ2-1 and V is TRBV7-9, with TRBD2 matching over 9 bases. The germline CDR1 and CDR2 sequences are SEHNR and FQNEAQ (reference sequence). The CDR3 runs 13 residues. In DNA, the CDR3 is TGTGTCGCCGCGGGGGGGAGATACAATGAGCAGTTCTTC. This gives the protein CVAAGGRYNEQFF.

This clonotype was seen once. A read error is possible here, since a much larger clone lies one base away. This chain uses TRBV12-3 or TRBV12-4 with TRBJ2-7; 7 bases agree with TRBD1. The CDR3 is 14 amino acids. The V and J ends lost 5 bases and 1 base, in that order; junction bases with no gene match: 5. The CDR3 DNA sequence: TGTGCCAGCAGTGTAAAGGGACAGTCCTACGAGCAGTACTTC. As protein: CASSVKGQSYEQYF.

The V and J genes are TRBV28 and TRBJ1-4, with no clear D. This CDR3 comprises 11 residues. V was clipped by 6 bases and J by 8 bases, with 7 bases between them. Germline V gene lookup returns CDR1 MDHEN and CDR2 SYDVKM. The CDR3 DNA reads TGTGCCAGCAGAACAGAAGAAAAACTGTTTTTT. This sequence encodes CASRTEEKLFF.

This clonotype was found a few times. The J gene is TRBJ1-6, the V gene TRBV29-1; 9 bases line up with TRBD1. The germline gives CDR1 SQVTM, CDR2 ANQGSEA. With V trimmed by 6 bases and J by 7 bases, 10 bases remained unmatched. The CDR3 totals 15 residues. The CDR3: CSVQLTGGGNSPLHF. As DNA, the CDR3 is TGCAGCGTCCAATTGACAGGGGGAGGGAATTCACCCCTCCACTTT.

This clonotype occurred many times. The CDR3 DNA sequence: TGTGCCAGCAGTTTATCCCACGAGCAGTACTTC. Encoded protein: CASSLSHEQYF. The chain has TRBV28 and TRBJ2-7; the D is unclear. Germline CDR1 reads MDHEN; CDR2 reads SYDVKM. The CDR3 covers 11 residues. V gave up 1 base and J gave up 5 bases, with 3 bases separating them.

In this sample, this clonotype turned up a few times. The CDR3 is CASNPRANYGYTF. The DNA of the CDR3 is TGTGCCAGCAATCCCAGGGCGAACTATGGCTACACCTTC. The V call is TRBV28, the J call TRBJ1-2, with D perhaps TRBD1 (5 bases). This CDR3 is built from 13 residues. The germline V gene encodes CDR1 MDHEN and CDR2 SYDVKM. The V gene lost 7 bases and the J gene lost 2 bases, with 11 bases spanning the gap.

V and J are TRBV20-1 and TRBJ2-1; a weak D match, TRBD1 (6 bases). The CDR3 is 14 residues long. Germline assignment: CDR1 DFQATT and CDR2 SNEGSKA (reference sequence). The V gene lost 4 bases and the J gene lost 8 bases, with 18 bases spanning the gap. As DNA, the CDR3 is TGCAGTGCTAAGCTAGGTAGCAGGGGCGATGAGCAGTTCTTC. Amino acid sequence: CSAKLGSRGDEQFF.

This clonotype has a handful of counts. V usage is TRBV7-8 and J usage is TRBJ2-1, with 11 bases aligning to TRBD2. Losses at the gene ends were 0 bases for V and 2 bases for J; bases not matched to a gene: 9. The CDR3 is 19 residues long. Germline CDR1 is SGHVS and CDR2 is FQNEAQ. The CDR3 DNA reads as TGTGCCAGCAGCTTAGCGCTGGTAGCGGGGGGGCAGGCCTACAATGAGCAGTTCTTC. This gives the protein CASSLALVAGGQAYNEQFF.

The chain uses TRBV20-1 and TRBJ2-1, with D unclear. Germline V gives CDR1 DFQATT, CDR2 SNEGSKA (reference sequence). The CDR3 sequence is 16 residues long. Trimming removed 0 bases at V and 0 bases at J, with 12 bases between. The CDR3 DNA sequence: TGCAGTGCTAGAGACAGTCAGAGAAGCTCCTACAATGAGCAGTTCTTC. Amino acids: CSARDSQRSSYNEQFF.

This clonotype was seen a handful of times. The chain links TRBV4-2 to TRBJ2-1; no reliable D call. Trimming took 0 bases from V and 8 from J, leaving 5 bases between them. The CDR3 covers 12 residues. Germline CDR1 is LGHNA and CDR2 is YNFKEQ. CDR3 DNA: TGTGCCAGCAGCCAAGATTACGATGAGCAGTTCTTC. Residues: CASSQDYDEQFF.

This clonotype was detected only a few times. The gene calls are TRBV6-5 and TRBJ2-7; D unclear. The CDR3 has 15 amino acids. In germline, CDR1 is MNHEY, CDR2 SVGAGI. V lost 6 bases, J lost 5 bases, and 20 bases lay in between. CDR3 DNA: TGTGCCAGCAGCCGTCGGCCAACGGTTAGCAACGAGCAGTACTTC. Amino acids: CASSRRPTVSNEQYF.

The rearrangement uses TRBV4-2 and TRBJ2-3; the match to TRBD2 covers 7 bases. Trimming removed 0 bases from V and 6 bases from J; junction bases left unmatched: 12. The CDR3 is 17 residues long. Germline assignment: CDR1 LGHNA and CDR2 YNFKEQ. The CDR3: CASSQEASGVRGDTQYF. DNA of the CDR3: TGTGCCAGCAGCCAAGAGGCAAGCGGGGTCCGTGGCGATACGCAGTATTTT.

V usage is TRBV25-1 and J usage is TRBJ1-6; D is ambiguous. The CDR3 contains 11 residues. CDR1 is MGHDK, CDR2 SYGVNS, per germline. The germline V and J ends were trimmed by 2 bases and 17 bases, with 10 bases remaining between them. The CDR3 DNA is TGTGCCAGCAGTGAAGGGTGGCGAGTCCACTTT. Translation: CASSEGWRVHF.

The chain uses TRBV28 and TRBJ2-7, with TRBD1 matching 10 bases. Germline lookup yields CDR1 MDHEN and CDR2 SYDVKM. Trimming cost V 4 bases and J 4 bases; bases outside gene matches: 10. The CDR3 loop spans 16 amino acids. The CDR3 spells CASSSPGTGVEYEQYF. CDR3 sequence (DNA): TGTGCCAGCAGTTCCCCCGGGACAGGGGTGGAATACGAGCAGTACTTC.

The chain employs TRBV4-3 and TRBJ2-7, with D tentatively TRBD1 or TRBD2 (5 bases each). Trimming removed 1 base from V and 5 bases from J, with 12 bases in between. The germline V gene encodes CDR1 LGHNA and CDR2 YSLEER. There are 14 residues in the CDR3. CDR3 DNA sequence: TGCGCCAGCAGCCAAGGTACGGGACGCCACGAGCAGTACTTC. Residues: CASSQGTGRHEQYF.

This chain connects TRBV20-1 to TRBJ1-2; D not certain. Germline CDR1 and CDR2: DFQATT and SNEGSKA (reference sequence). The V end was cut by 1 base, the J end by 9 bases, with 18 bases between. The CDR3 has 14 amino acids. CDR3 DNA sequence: TGCAGTGCTAGAGCAAGGCACCCGTCCCGGCGCTACACCTTC. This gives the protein CSARARHPSRRYTF.

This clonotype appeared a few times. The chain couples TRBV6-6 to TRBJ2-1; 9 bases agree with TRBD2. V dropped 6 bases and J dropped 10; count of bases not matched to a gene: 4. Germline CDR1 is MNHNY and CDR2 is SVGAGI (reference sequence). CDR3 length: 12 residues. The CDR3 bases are TGTGCCAGCAGATCCGGACTAGCGGAGCAGTTCTTC. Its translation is CASRSGLAEQFF.

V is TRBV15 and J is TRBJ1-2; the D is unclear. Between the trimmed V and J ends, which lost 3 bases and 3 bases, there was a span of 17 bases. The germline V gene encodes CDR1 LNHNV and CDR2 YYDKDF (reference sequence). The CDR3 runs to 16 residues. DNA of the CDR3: TGTGCCACCAGCAGCCCCCTTAAGGCGGGCTACTATGGCTACACCTTC. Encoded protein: CATSSPLKAGYYGYTF.

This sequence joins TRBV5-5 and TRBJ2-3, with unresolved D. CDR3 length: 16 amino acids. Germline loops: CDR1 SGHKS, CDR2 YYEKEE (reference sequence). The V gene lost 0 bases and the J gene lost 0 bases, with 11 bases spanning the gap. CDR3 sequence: CASSLAVTGSTDTQYF. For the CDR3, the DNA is TGTGCCAGCAGCTTGGCGGTCACGGGTAGCACAGATACGCAGTATTTT.